Reported below is one T cell receptor beta chain. The specificity of this receptor is unknown. Per-nucleotide qualities are absent, and no much larger clonotype sits a single base away. This entry comes from a study of response to subunit inactivated influenza vaccine listed by TCRdb under 2018. About the investigation overall: To follow how T cells responded to a trivalent subunit inactivated influenza vaccine, the researchers relied on deep quantitative profiling of the T cell receptor repertoire.

Library creation used RT-PCR. Reads for this sample came from an Illumina HiSeq 2500. The raw public data were reprocessed by TCRdb itself: fastp quality trimming at Q25, MiXCR clonotype calling, in-frame beta chains only. Identical CDR3 protein sequences are pooled into one entry, listed with their most common genes and DNA. This sample gives around 520,000 distinct CDR3 sequences in total; about 25% of them show up just once. Over 1.5% of the sample rests with the top ten. Results and caveats for the whole study, not just this receptor: It was suggested by the authors that each seasonal influenza vaccination may recruit only a limited number of new T cells.

V is pared back by 2 bases and J by 4 bases, with 9 bases lying between the germline termini. The germline V gene specifies SGHTA as CDR1 and FQGNSA as CDR2. The CDR3, from cysteine to phenylalanine, totals 14 residues. The CDR3 DNA has 42 bases and is translated from base 1. This TCR came from a man between 45 and 60 years old who received an inactivated influenza vaccine. Donor details come from another sample of the same person, matched by shared clones. The sequenced sample was CD4+ T cells sorted from PBMCs, obtained around 5 days after vaccination. This receptor chain uses TRBV7-2 and TRBJ2-4; perhaps TRBD1 is the D gene, with 6 bases matching. The CDR3 amino acid sequence is: CASSLRTEKNIQYF. The DNA sequence is as follows: TGTGCCAGCAGCTTACGGACAGAAAAAAACATTCAGTACTTC.